These 12 T cell receptor beta chains share one sample of origin, sequenced in a study of T cell responses to AZD1222 COVID-19 vaccine. Assay used: immunoSEQ multiplex PCR; TCRdb lists only in-frame clones, some missing. The sample lists about 75,000 clones; 88% were seen once. Sample: peripheral blood, taken 28 days after the second dose of the MenACWY control vaccine. The receptors shown here come from an adult who received the MenACWY meningococcal vaccine as a control.

This clone occurred a few times. The chain joins TRBV30 to TRBJ2-3; D call uncertain. Trimming removed 2 bases at V and 1 base at J, with 7 bases between. Germline lookup yields CDR1 GTSNPN and CDR2 SVGIG (reference sequence). The CDR3 loop spans 13 amino acids. The CDR3: CAWSIQGTDTQYF. The CDR3, as DNA: TGTGCCTGGAGTATTCAGGGCACAGATACGCAGTATTTT.

This chain links TRBV7-5 with TRBJ2-2; the DNA was not used to check the table's D call, TRBD1. TRBV7-5 is a pseudogene locus. The CDR3 loop spans 17 amino acids. The CDR3 loop is CVRSSPGQQTNTGELFF. CDR3 nucleotides: TGTGTCAGAAGCTCCCCCGGACAGCAAACTAACACCGGGGAGCTGTTTTTT.

This clone was observed once. The J gene is TRBJ1-2, the V gene TRBV6-5; 9 bases are shared with TRBD1. Unmatched junction bases numbered 6, after V lost 6 bases and J lost 7 bases. The CDR3 has 13 residues. Germline CDR1 reads MNHEY; CDR2 reads SVGAGI. The CDR3 spells CASRPGQGGGYTF. Here the CDR3 DNA reads TGTGCCAGCAGACCGGGACAGGGCGGTGGCTACACCTTC.

This chain joins TRBV30 and TRBJ1-6; D not resolved. This CDR3 comprises 15 residues. With 4 bases removed from V and 3 bases from J, the gap between germline ends came to 13 bases. Germline-derived CDR1 and CDR2 are GTSNPN and SVGIG (reference sequence). CDR3 nucleotide sequence: TGTGCCTGGAAGCTTCGGGGAAACTATAATTCACCCCTCCACTTT. Residues: CAWKLRGNYNSPLHF.

V usage is TRBV7-8 and J usage is TRBJ1-1, with 7 bases lining up with TRBD1. The junction had 15 bases not matched to a gene; V was cut back by 0 bases and J by 5 bases. The CDR3 covers 18 residues. Germline CDR1 and CDR2: SGHVS and FQNEAQ. The CDR3 nucleotides are TGTGCCAGCAGCTTAGCGATAACAGGGGACCTCGGGGGAACTGAAGCTTTCTTT. This codes for CASSLAITGDLGGTEAFF.

This rearrangement joins TRBV18 to TRBJ1-5; the D is unclear. This CDR3 spans 13 amino acids. The germline gives CDR1 KGHSH, CDR2 LQKENI. V was shortened by 4 bases and J by 4 bases, with 8 bases between the two germline ends. The CDR3 DNA follows: TGTGCCAGCTCACAGCAGGAGAATCAGCCCCAGCATTTT. Amino acids: CASSQQENQPQHF.

The chain couples TRBV6-5 to TRBJ2-7; D possibly uses TRBD1 or TRBD2 (5 bases each). Germline V gives CDR1 MNHEY, CDR2 SVGAGI. V was trimmed by 8 bases and J by 2 bases, leaving 19 bases between them. This CDR3 has 15 residues. CDR3 nucleotide sequence: TGTGCCAGCTTAACCCCGGGACCGGGGACCTACGAGCAGTACTTC. This codes for CASLTPGPGTYEQYF.

Only a few counts were recorded for this clone. An end of the junction does not agree with germline; a read error may underlie this. The chain employs TRBV5-1 and TRBJ2-1; D is unresolved. Germline loops: CDR1 SGHRS, CDR2 YFSETQ. The CDR3 is 15 residues long. CDR3 sequence reads: CASRLDQTFGNEQFF. The CDR3 DNA sequence: TGCGCCAGCAGGTTGGACCAGACTTTCGGGAATGAGCAGTTCTTC.

The rearrangement joins TRBV7-8 to TRBJ2-7; the D call may be TRBD1 or TRBD2 (5 bases each). Germline V gives CDR1 SGHVS, CDR2 FQNEAQ. Deletions cut 5 bases from V and 3 bases from J, with 17 bases between. This CDR3 has 15 amino acids. CDR3 sequence reads: CASSLPGLGRYEQYF. CDR3 nucleotide sequence: TGTGCCAGCAGCCTACCAGGACTGGGACGCTACGAGCAGTACTTC. The entire variable domain, with the rest obtained from reference TRBV7-8 and TRBJ2-7, is as follows: GAGVSQSPRYKVAKRGQDVALRCDPISGHVSLFWYQQALGQGPEFLTYFQNEAQLDKSGLPSDRFFAERPEGSVSTLKIQRTQQEDSAVYLCASSLPGLGRYEQYFGPGTRLTVT.

This rearrangement joins TRBV7-9 to TRBJ2-3; D possibly matches TRBD1 or TRBD2 (6 bases each). Trimming removed 5 bases at V and 1 base at J, with 16 bases between. This CDR3 spans 16 amino acids. The V gene's germline CDR1 is SEHNR and CDR2 FQNEAQ (reference sequence). CDR3 protein: CASSNLPRGGTDTQYF. The CDR3 region has the DNA TGTGCCAGCAGCAATCTCCCTAGGGGGGGCACAGATACGCAGTATTTT.

This clone occurred a few times. The rearrangement links TRBV4-1 to TRBJ1-1; the match to TRBD1 covers 7 bases. In germline, CDR1 is MGHRA, CDR2 YSYEKL. V gave up 0 bases and J gave up 3 bases; unmatched junction bases: 10. This CDR3 comprises 17 residues. The CDR3 DNA reads TGCGCCAGCAGCCAAGAAGGGGGAACAGGGGACGACACTGAAGCTTTCTTT. Translated, it gives CASSQEGGTGDDTEAFF.

V usage is TRBV2 and J usage is TRBJ1-4; D not resolved. The V end was cut by 10 bases, the J end by 7 bases, with 13 bases between. The germline V gene encodes CDR1 SNHLY and CDR2 FYNNEI. CDR3 length: 12 amino acids. CDR3 sequence: CATTIAPEKLFF. CDR3 nucleotides: TGTGCCACGACAATTGCTCCTGAAAAACTGTTTTTT. The full variable domain, in which reference TRBV2 and TRBJ1-4 provide the parts outside the CDR3, is EPEVTQTPSHQVTQMGQEVILRCVPISNHLYFYWYRQILGQKVEFLVSFYNNEISEKSEIFDDQFSVERPDGSNFTLKIRSTKLEDSAMYFCATTIAPEKLFFGSGTQLSVL.